The rows below give T cell receptor beta chains drawn from one sample of a study of T-cell memory formation after mild COVID-19. TCRdb ran MiXCR on the 5' RACE reads and lists one entry per CDR3 protein. The sample has over 130,000 distinct CDR3 sequences; around 15% are singletons. The sequenced sample was PBMCs or a T cell subset sorted from them (not recorded which). The receptors stem from an adult woman who had mild COVID-19 (a few samples of this study predate the infection). Cell type and time point are not known. Both conserved end residues are part of each CDR3. The D gene is left open where the match is weak. Clone size, where shown, is once, few, many, or a class for clones that have expanded.

14	TRBV2	NA	NA	TRBJ2-1	CASRPGRGYNEQFF	TGTGCCAGCAGGCCCGGGCGGGGCTACAATGAGCAGTTCTTC
17	TRBV7-9	NA	NA	TRBJ2-1	CASSGIVAGSSYNEQFF	TGTGCCAGCAGCGGTATCGTGGCAGGGTCCTCCTACAATGAGCAGTTCTTC
14	TRBV5-1	many	TRBD2	TRBJ2-1	CASSLAGTRNEQFF	TGCGCCAGCAGCTTGGCGGGGACTAGGAATGAGCAGTTCTTC
15	TRBV27	few	NA	TRBJ2-7	CASRPSRGANYEQYF	TGTGCCAGCCGACCCTCCAGGGGGGCTAACTACGAGCAGTACTTC
12	TRBV7-3	few	NA	TRBJ2-1	CASSNNYNEQFF	TGTGCCAGCAGCAACAATTACAATGAGCAGTTCTTC
14	TRBV29-1	NA	NA	TRBJ2-2	CSVEEVGNTGELFF	TGCAGCGTTGAAGAGGTCGGGAACACCGGGGAGCTGTTTTTT
16	TRBV7-9	many	NA	TRBJ2-3	CASSSTWAGPTDTQYF	TGTGCCAGCAGTTCTACCTGGGCGGGACCCACAGATACGCAGTATTTT
15	TRBV9	few	TRBD1	TRBJ2-3	CASSDRGASTDTQYF	TGTGCCAGCAGCGACAGGGGAGCTAGCACAGATACGCAGTATTTT
13	TRBV7-8	NA	NA	TRBJ2-7	CASSPGPTYEQYF	TGTGCCAGCAGCCCTGGGCCAACTTACGAGCAGTACTTC
19	TRBV5-5	few	TRBD2	TRBJ2-7	CASSHQAGTSGRLTYEQYF	TGTGCCAGCAGCCACCAAGCCGGGACTAGCGGGAGGCTCACATACGAGCAGTACTTC
18	TRBV4-2	NA	NA	TRBJ2-1	CASSQDLRGGYLYNEQFF	TGTGCCAGCAGCCAAGATCTCAGGGGCGGGTACCTCTACAATGAGCAGTTCTTC
15	TRBV6-1	few	NA	TRBJ2-7	CASSEGAGSSYEQYF	TGTGCCAGCAGCGAAGGGGCGGGGAGCTCCTACGAGCAGTACTTC
15	TRBV12-5	few	TRBD2	TRBJ2-7	CASATSGTINYEQYF	TGTGCTAGTGCCACCTCCGGGACTATTAACTACGAGCAGTACTTC
13	TRBV4-2	NA	TRBD1	TRBJ1-4	CASSQGTGQVVFF	TGTGCCAGCAGCCAAGGGACAGGTCAGGTGGTGTTTTTT
14	TRBV5-1	many	TRBD1	TRBJ2-2	CASSSGDSNGELFF	TGCGCCAGCAGCTCCGGGGACAGTAACGGGGAGCTGTTTTTT
14	TRBV12-3/TRBV12-4	NA	TRBD1	TRBJ2-1	CASNRAGGMDEQFF	TGTGCCAGCAACCGGGCAGGGGGCATGGATGAGCAGTTCTTC
15	TRBV3-1	NA	NA	TRBJ1-1	CASSQDRHQNTEAFF	TGTGCCAGCAGCCAAGATCGCCACCAGAACACTGAAGCTTTCTTT
14	TRBV9	many	TRBD2	TRBJ2-7	CASSVGGGIYEQYF	TGTGCCAGCAGCGTAGGGGGGGGGATTTACGAGCAGTACTTC
16	TRBV9	few	TRBD2	TRBJ2-1	CASSVSSGANYNEQFF	TGTGCCAGCAGCGTATCTAGCGGGGCCAATTACAATGAGCAGTTCTTC
15	TRBV7-9	NA	TRBD1	TRBJ2-1	CASSLTGGGNNEQFF	TGTGCCAGCAGCCTGACAGGGGGCGGGAACAATGAGCAGTTCTTC
14	TRBV20-1	NA	TRBD2	TRBJ2-1	CSVPGRGGLDEQFF	TGCAGTGTCCCGGGTCGGGGGGGCCTCGATGAGCAGTTCTTC
16	TRBV7-6	NA	TRBD1	TRBJ2-1	CASSLPTGGIYNEQFF	TGTGCCAGCAGCTTACCGACAGGGGGCATCTACAATGAGCAGTTCTTC